What follows are 11 T cell receptor beta chains derived from one specimen sequenced in a study of cytomegalovirus exposure and HLA in healthy donors. It was with 60 Vbeta and 13 Jbeta primers that the PCR ran. The protocol was immunoSEQ multiplex PCR, while the TCRdb copy is restricted to in-frame clones and leaves out a portion. The sample lists roughly 100,000 clones; around 70% were seen once. The specimen sequenced was PBMCs. These receptor sequences come from a boy aged 5 to 17 in good health and CMV-seronegative.

This clone was seen a handful of times. V gene TRBV25-1 combines with J gene TRBJ1-2; 7 nucleotides line up with TRBD1. The J segment lost 7 bases and the V segment lost 7 bases, leaving 12 bases of the junction unmatched. The CDR3 has 14 amino acids. CDR1 and CDR2 (germline): MGHDK, SYGVNS. CDR3 sequence reads: CASNGHGRGSGYTF. CDR3 DNA sequence: TGTGCCAGCAATGGTCATGGCAGGGGGTCTGGCTACACCTTC.

On this clone itself: The identical CDR3 is also encoded by other nucleotide sequences in the sample. The chain combines TRBV7-2 with TRBJ2-1, with 7 nucleotides matching TRBD2. CDR3 length: 15 amino acids. The germline V gene has CDR1 SGHTA and CDR2 FQGNSA. V dropped 1 base and J dropped 4; count of bases not matched to a gene: 4. In DNA, the CDR3 is TGTGCCAGCAGCTTAGAAGGGACTACGTACAATGAGCAGTTCTTC. Its translation is CASSLEGTTYNEQFF.

Only a few counts were recorded for this clone. The CDR3 region has the DNA TGTGCCTGGAGTGCCGGGACTGGGATCTACGAGCAGTACTTC. Translated: CAWSAGTGIYEQYF. The V call is TRBV30, the J call TRBJ2-7, with D maybe TRBD2 (6 bases). This CDR3 is built from 14 residues. Trimming took 1 base from V and 3 from J, leaving 13 bases between them. Germline CDR1 GTSNPN, CDR2 SVGIG (reference sequence).

CDR3 amino acids: CASSLVAGAYNEQFF. The CDR3 DNA is TGTGCCAGCAGCTTAGTTGCGGGGGCCTACAATGAGCAGTTCTTC. The V and J genes are TRBV7-6 and TRBJ2-1; 7 bases map to TRBD2. Unmatched junction bases numbered 2, after V lost 1 base and J lost 2 bases. This CDR3 is 15 amino acids long. Germline values: CDR1 SGHVS, CDR2 FNYEAQ. Filled out from reference TRBV7-6 and TRBJ2-1, the complete variable domain reads GAGVSQSPRYKVTKRGQDVALRCDPISGHVSLYWYRQALGQGPEFLTYFNYEAQQDKSGLPNDRFSAERPEGSISTLTIQRTEQRDSAMYRCASSLVAGAYNEQFFGPGTRLTVL.

The CDR3 region is CASSRGQGNQPQHF. CDR3 sequence (DNA): TGCGCCAGCAGCCGGGGACAGGGGAATCAGCCCCAGCATTTT. This chain joins TRBV5-1 and TRBJ1-5; 10 bases are a match to TRBD1. The germline V gene has CDR1 SGHRS and CDR2 YFSETQ. The length of the CDR3 is 14 residues. V was clipped by 4 bases and J by 4 bases; unmatched bases: 2.

In its sample, this clone was seen once. This sequence joins TRBV6-1 and TRBJ2-7, with unresolved D. CDR3 size: 15 residues. The germline CDR1 and CDR2 sequences are MNHNS and SASEGT. Trimming pared 1 base from V and 1 base from J, leaving 11 bases between. CDR3 sequence (DNA): TGTGCCAGCAGTGAAGGTCTGTTTGTTTCCTACGAGCAGTACTTC. It is translated as CASSEGLFVSYEQYF.

In this sample, this clone turned up a few times. This chain links TRBV4-2 with TRBJ1-2; 9 nucleotides line up with TRBD1. The germline CDR1 and CDR2 sequences are LGHNA and YNFKEQ. CDR3 length: 13 residues. V shed 1 base and J 7 bases; nucleotides not matched to a gene: 1. CDR3 sequence (DNA): TGTGCCAGCAGCCAAGGACAGGGGGTTGGCTACACCTTC. It is translated as CASSQGQGVGYTF.

This chain connects TRBV7-2 to TRBJ1-1; D not certain. The CDR3 contains 14 residues. Trimming removed 1 base at V and 12 bases at J, with 18 bases between. Germline CDR1 SGHTA, CDR2 FQGNSA. The CDR3 DNA is TGTGCCAGCAGCTTAGGCGAATGGGGAGAAAATACTTTCTTT. Translated: CASSLGEWGENTFF.

The CDR3 spells CASSQSGFGYGYTF. As DNA, the CDR3 is TGCGCCAGCAGCCAATCAGGGTTCGGCTATGGCTACACCTTC. The chain employs TRBV4-1 and TRBJ1-2; tentative D call: TRBD1 (5 bases). Trimming took 2 bases from V and 4 from J, leaving 11 bases between them. The germline V gene encodes CDR1 MGHRA and CDR2 YSYEKL. CDR3 size: 14 residues.

The genes are TRBV30 and TRBJ1-4, with TRBD1 matching over 12 bases. Germline lookup yields CDR1 GTSNPN and CDR2 SVGIG (reference sequence). The junction had 6 bases not matched to a gene; V was cut back by 2 bases and J by 5 bases. This CDR3 region has 16 residues. The CDR3 DNA is TGTGCCTGGAGTCCGGGACAGGGGGCCGGAAATGAAAAACTGTTTTTT. This gives the protein CAWSPGQGAGNEKLFF.

This rearrangement joins TRBV5-1 to TRBJ2-2, with TRBD1 identical over 7 bases. There are 14 residues in the CDR3. With V trimmed by 4 bases and J by 5 bases, 5 bases remained unmatched. In germline, CDR1 is SGHRS, CDR2 YFSETQ. As DNA, the CDR3 is TGCGCCAGCAGCGCCGGGACAGAAACCGGGGAGCTGTTTTTT. Protein sequence: CASSAGTETGELFF. The whole variable domain, remainder taken from reference TRBV5-1 and TRBJ2-2, is KAGVTQTPRYLIKTRGQQVTLSCSPISGHRSVSWYQQTPGQGLQFLFEYFSETQRNKGNFPGRFSGRQFSNSRSEMNVSTLELGDSALYLCASSAGTETGELFFGEGSRLTVL.